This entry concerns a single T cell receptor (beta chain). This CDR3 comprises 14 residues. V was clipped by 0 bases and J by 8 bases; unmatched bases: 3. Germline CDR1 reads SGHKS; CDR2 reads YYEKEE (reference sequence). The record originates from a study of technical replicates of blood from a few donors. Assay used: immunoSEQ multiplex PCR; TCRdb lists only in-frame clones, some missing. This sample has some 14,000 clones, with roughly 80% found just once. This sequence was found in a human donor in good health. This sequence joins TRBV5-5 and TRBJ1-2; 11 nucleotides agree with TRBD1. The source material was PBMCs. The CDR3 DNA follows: TGTGCCAGCAGCTTGGAGGGACAGGGGGGCGGCTACACCTTC. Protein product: CASSLEGQGGGYTF.